This T cell receptor beta chain was observed in a study of a mutant IDH1 vaccine in newly diagnosed glioma. The CDR3 runs 16 residues. In regard to this clone: As yet, its antigen is unknown.

TCRdb's copy holds only in-frame clones and misses some; the assay was immunoSEQ multiplex PCR. Among about 66,000 clones listed, 84% were seen once. Time point meaning: week 11, during vaccination. Doses consisted of 300 ug of mutant IDH1 20-mer peptide each, paired with topical imiquimod. The TCR originated in a man aged 25 to 45 with glioma. The specimen was PBMCs, collected from a glioma patient whose treatment included an IDH1 peptide vaccine. The V and J genes are TRBV21-1 and TRBJ2-6. TRBV21-1 is a known pseudogene. The CDR3 DNA is TGTGCCAGCATCAAACCGGGCCACTCTGGGGCCAACGTCCTGACTTTC. Its translation is CASIKPGHSGANVLTF.